One TCR beta chain is described in this entry. Its antigen is undetermined. These data originate in a study of Ad26.COV2.S vaccination and SARS-CoV-2 variants. As for treatment: roughly 20 received Ad26.COV2.S at low or high dose, single or two shots; five or six received placebo; per-sample allocation not given. All samples were drawn on day 63, counting from the first vaccine or placebo injection. Profiling relied on immunoSEQ multiplex PCR, and the TCRdb table lists in-frame clones only, not all of them. This table has roughly 680,000 clones, 89% appearing once. Findings and caveats of the study: Vaccinees reportedly had broad spike-specific CD8+ and CD4+ T cell responses.

The CDR3 is 16 residues long. Germline V gene lookup returns CDR1 MRHNA and CDR2 SNTAGT. V was pared by 0 bases and J by 5 bases, with 7 bases of the junction left unmatched. The chain couples TRBV6-4 to TRBJ1-5; 7 bases are a match to TRBD1. This specimen consisted of peripheral blood, obtained in a trial of Ad26.COV2.S vaccine versus placebo. The receptor comes from a person aged 18 to 65 who received the Ad26.COV2.S COVID-19 vaccine or a placebo. The CDR3 DNA is TGTGCCAGCAGTGACTCGAGTTCTAGGGGGCATCAGCCCCAGCATTTT. It codes for CASSDSSSRGHQPQHF.